This T cell receptor (beta chain) was found in a study of T-cell reconstitution after alpha-beta-depleted transplantation in children (dated by TCRdb to the mid-2010s). Looking at the study overall: The study quantitatively tracked T-cell immune reconstitution after TCRalphabeta/CD19-depleted allogeneic hematopoietic cell transplantation in children using TCR repertoire profiling.

The library was prepared using PCR. The sample was run on an Illumina HiSeq 2500. To normalize quantification of the TCRbeta repertoire, the TCR libraries were built with molecular barcoding that relied on unique molecular identifiers. TCRdb trimmed public reads at Q25 via fastp, called clones via MiXCR and kept in-frame beta chains. Each record represents a unique CDR3 protein, reported with the most common genes and DNA among its rows. Across this sample there are about 230,000 distinct CDR3 sequences, with 9.7% seen only once. The ten largest make up about 4.9% of the sample. Comment on this clonotype: Its antigen specificity is not known. The germline gene is not matched at one end of the junction; a read error may be the cause.

CDR1 and CDR2, looked up from the germline V gene, are SGHDN and FVKESK. From cysteine to phenylalanine, the CDR3 is 13 amino acids long. Of the read, only the CDR3 DNA is kept; its 39 bases are in frame from base 1. The clonotype comes from a human donor who donated a stem cell graft to a child with SCID. This chain joins TRBV14 to TRBJ1-2; no D segment can be confidently identified. The source material was PBMCs from the stem cell graft donor, sampled from the stem cell graft. The DNA sequence follows: TGTGCCAGCAGCCAAGCCGGGAGCCTCTCACCCTACTTC. This codes for CASSQAGSLSPYF. The entire variable domain, with the stretches around the CDR3 drawn from the reference TRBV14 and TRBJ1-2 proteins, is EAGVTQFPSHSVIEKGQTVTLRCDPISGHDNLYWYRRVMGKEIKFLLHFVKESKQDESGMPNNRFLAERTGGTYSTLKVQPAELEDSGVYFCASSQAGSLSPYFGSGTRLTVV.